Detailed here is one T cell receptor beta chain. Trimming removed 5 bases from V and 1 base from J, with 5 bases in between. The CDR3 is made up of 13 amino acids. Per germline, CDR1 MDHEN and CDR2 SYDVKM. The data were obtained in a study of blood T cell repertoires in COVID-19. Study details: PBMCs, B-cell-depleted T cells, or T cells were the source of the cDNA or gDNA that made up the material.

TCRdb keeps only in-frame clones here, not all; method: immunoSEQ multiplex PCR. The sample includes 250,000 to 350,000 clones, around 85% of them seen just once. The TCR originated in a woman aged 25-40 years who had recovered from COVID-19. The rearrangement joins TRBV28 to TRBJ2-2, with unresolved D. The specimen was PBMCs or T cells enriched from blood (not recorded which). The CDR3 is CASSPRNTGELFF. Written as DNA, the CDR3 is TGTGCCAGCAGTCCTAGGAACACCGGGGAGCTGTTTTTT.